A single sample gave rise to the 15 T cell receptor beta chains below, sequenced in a study of blood T cell repertoires in COVID-19. Sequencing was performed with immunoSEQ multiplex PCR; in TCRdb, only in-frame clones are kept and a portion is missing. The table shows roughly 250,000 clones, with around nine tenths occurring only once. Source material: peripheral blood. Receptors were obtained from a middle-aged woman who had recovered from COVID-19.

This clone was counted once. The DNA of the CDR3 is TGTGCCAGTAGTATAGACTTCTATAATTCACCCCTCCACTTT. Amino acids: CASSIDFYNSPLHF. The V call is TRBV19, the J call TRBJ1-6; D unclear. Trimming left V 0 bases short and J 3 bases short, with 3 bases between. The CDR3 loop spans 14 amino acids. Per the germline V gene, CDR1 is LNHDA and CDR2 is SQIVND (reference sequence). Based on the CDR3 plus reference TRBV19 and TRBJ1-6, the full variable domain is DGGITQSPKYLFRKEGQNVTLSCEQNLNHDAMYWYRQDPGQGLRLIYYSQIVNDFQKGDIAEGYSVSREKKESFPLTVTSAQKNPTAFYLCASSIDFYNSPLHFGNGTRLTVT.

The CDR3 DNA reads TGTGCCAGCAGCCAACGAGGGCTAGCGGGGGGGCAAGATACGCAGTATTTT. It translates to CASSQRGLAGGQDTQYF. This sequence joins TRBV4-2 and TRBJ2-3; 12 bases align to TRBD2. The germline V gene encodes CDR1 LGHNA and CDR2 YNFKEQ. CDR3 size: 17 residues. V trimming: 2 bases; J trimming: 5 bases; junction bases outside the gene matches: 8.

The chain is built from TRBV5-1 and TRBJ1-2; 8 nucleotides agree with TRBD1. The CDR3 totals 12 residues. The V and J ends lost 4 bases and 6 bases, in that order; junction bases with no gene match: 2. The V gene's germline CDR1 is SGHRS and CDR2 YFSETQ. DNA of the CDR3: TGCGCCAGCAGCCCACAGGGGGATGGCTACACCTTC. Encoded protein: CASSPQGDGYTF.

The gene calls are TRBV5-1 and TRBJ1-2, with D perhaps TRBD1 (6 bases). The germline V and J ends were trimmed by 0 bases and 8 bases, with 8 bases remaining between them. Germline V gene data show CDR1 as SGHRS and CDR2 as YFSETQ. The CDR3 covers 12 residues. CDR3 sequence: CASSLEGEGYTF. The CDR3 DNA is TGCGCCAGCAGCTTGGAGGGGGAAGGCTACACCTTC.

Note on this clone: A much larger clonotype is one base distant, so this may be a read error. This sample includes further DNA sequences coding for the same CDR3. The chain combines TRBV6-4 with TRBJ2-3; the D gene is possibly TRBD2 (6 bases). The CDR3 length is 15 residues. CDR1 and CDR2 from the germline V gene are MRHNA and SNTAGT. V lost 0 bases to trimming and J lost 2 bases, with 9 bases between them. The CDR3 reads CASSDSGGATDTQYF. In DNA form, the CDR3 reads TGTGCCAGCAGTGACTCCGGCGGGGCCACAGATACGCAGTATTTT.

The V gene is TRBV28, the J gene TRBJ1-6, with D unclear. Germline lookup yields CDR1 MDHEN and CDR2 SYDVKM. V was shortened by 3 bases and J by 0 bases, with 6 bases between the two germline ends. CDR3 length: 15 amino acids. The CDR3 nucleotides are TGTGCCAGCAGTTTCCGGAGCTCCTATAATTCACCCCTCCACTTT. Translated, it gives CASSFRSSYNSPLHF. The full variable domain, rest sourced from reference TRBV28 and TRBJ1-6, is DVKVTQSSRYLVKRTGEKVFLECVQDMDHENMFWYRQDPGLGLRLIYFSYDVKMKEKGDIPEGYSVSREKKERFSLILESASTNQTSMYLCASSFRSSYNSPLHFGNGTRLTVT.

V is TRBV2 and J is TRBJ2-7; 7 bases match TRBD1. CDR1 is SNHLY, CDR2 FYNNEI, per germline. J gave up 6 bases and V 6 bases, and 8 bases lay outside the gene matches. The length of the CDR3 is 13 residues. The CDR3 is CASSVFDRAEQYF. DNA for the CDR3: TGTGCCAGCAGCGTATTCGACAGGGCCGAGCAGTACTTC.

The genes are TRBV28 and TRBJ2-5; 8 positions match TRBD2. CDR3 size: 21 residues. V lost 5 bases, J lost 1 base, and 24 bases stayed unmatched. Per germline, CDR1 MDHEN and CDR2 SYDVKM. Here the CDR3 reads CASSPARGVGQGPGIQETQYF. The CDR3 region has the DNA TGTGCCAGCAGTCCCGCGCGGGGGGTGGGCCAGGGCCCAGGTATCCAAGAGACCCAGTACTTC.

The chain combines TRBV6-5 with TRBJ1-5, with D possibly being TRBD1 (6 bases). The V gene's germline CDR1 is MNHEY and CDR2 SVGAGI. V was shortened by 4 bases and J by 2 bases, with 12 bases between the two germline ends. The CDR3 covers 15 residues. The CDR3 nucleotides are TGTGCCAGCAGTTCACAGGGTGGACGCAATCAGCCCCAGCATTTT. It is translated as CASSSQGGRNQPQHF.

The V gene is TRBV5-4, the J gene TRBJ2-5; 9 positions match TRBD2. Trimming took 4 bases from V and 3 from J; bases not matched to a gene: 7. CDR3 size: 15 residues. Germline CDR1 is SGHNT and CDR2 is YYREEE (reference sequence). CDR3 region: CASSRRGGVEETQYF. In DNA form, the CDR3 reads TGTGCCAGCAGCCGCCGCGGGGGGGTAGAAGAGACCCAGTACTTC. Full variable domain (outside the CDR3, taken from reference TRBV5-4 and TRBJ2-5): ETGVTQSPTHLIKTRGQQVTLRCSSQSGHNTVSWYQQALGQGPQFIFQYYREEENGRGNFPPRFSGLQFPNYSSELNVNALELDDSALYLCASSRRGGVEETQYFGPGTRLLVL.

The CDR3 bases are TGTGCCAGCAGCTTAGTACCGGGACAGCCGAACACCGGGGAGCTGTTTTTT. Its translation is CASSLVPGQPNTGELFF. The V gene is TRBV11-2, the J gene TRBJ2-2; 7 bases fit TRBD1. J gave up 0 bases and V 1 base, and 5 bases lay outside the gene matches. Germline lookup yields CDR1 SGHAT and CDR2 FQNNGV. The CDR3 consists of 17 residues.

This clone was observed a handful of times. The V call is TRBV7-2, the J call TRBJ1-1; 7 bases are a match to TRBD1. This CDR3 is built from 13 residues. V was pared by 8 bases and J by 3 bases, with 6 bases of the junction left unmatched. In germline, CDR1 is SGHTA, CDR2 FQGNSA. CDR3 in DNA: TGTGCCAGCCAGGGACAGATAGACACTGAAGCTTTCTTT. It encodes CASQGQIDTEAFF.

V usage is TRBV7-9 and J usage is TRBJ2-1; 7 positions agree with TRBD2. Germline CDR1 is SEHNR and CDR2 is FQNEAQ (reference sequence). There are 14 residues in the CDR3. The junction had 2 bases not matched to a gene; V was cut back by 6 bases and J by 0 bases. The CDR3 loop reads CASSGLGSYNEQFF. The CDR3 nucleotides read TGTGCCAGCAGTGGACTAGGCTCCTACAATGAGCAGTTCTTC.

The chain couples TRBV5-1 to TRBJ2-3, with 10 bases that match TRBD1. V shed 3 bases, J shed 3 bases, and the junction held 7 bases outside the gene matches. Germline V gene lookup returns CDR1 SGHRS and CDR2 YFSETQ. The CDR3 spans 16 residues. The CDR3 DNA sequence: TGCGCCAGCAGCTACCCCGGGACAGGGGTGACAGATACGCAGTATTTT. Translated, it gives CASSYPGTGVTDTQYF.

The chain uses TRBV11-2 and TRBJ1-2; 7 bases are shared with TRBD1. With 5 bases clipped from V and 4 bases from J, the junction kept 4 bases outside the gene matches. The CDR3 sequence is 13 residues long. Looked up from germline, CDR1 is SGHAT and CDR2 is FQNNGV. Here the CDR3 reads CASSETGPYGYTF. The CDR3 DNA follows: TGTGCCAGCAGCGAGACAGGGCCCTATGGCTACACCTTC. Full variable domain (outside the CDR3, taken from reference TRBV11-2 and TRBJ1-2): EAGVAQSPRYKIIEKRQSVAFWCNPISGHATLYWYQQILGQGPKLLIQFQNNGVVDDSQLPKDRFSAERLKGVDSTLKIQPAKLEDSAVYLCASSETGPYGYTFGSGTRLTVV.